This is a list of T cell receptor beta chains from one sample in a study of blood T cell repertoires in COVID-19. The table came from immunoSEQ multiplex PCR; TCRdb's copy has only in-frame clones and leaves some out. The sample holds some 250,000 clones, roughly 83% seen once. The specimen was peripheral blood. The receptors were gathered from a man aged 35-49 years with acute or convalescent COVID-19. Both conserved end residues are part of each CDR3. Each record gives: clone size, V gene, J gene, D gene, CDR3 protein, CDR3 DNA. D genes are given only for firm matches. Clone size is stated in some rows and not others, as once, few, many or a class when expanded.

>few|TRBV9|TRBJ2-1|.
CASSVPGRHEQFF
TGTGCCAGCAGCGTCCCAGGGCGCCATGAGCAGTTCTTC
>.|TRBV6-5|TRBJ2-3|.
CASRSPGLGTDTQYF
TGTGCCAGCAGAAGCCCGGGACTCGGCACAGATACGCAGTATTTT
>.|TRBV9|TRBJ2-1|TRBD1
CASSVREYRGPHNEQFF
TGTGCCAGCAGCGTACGAGAATACAGGGGACCCCACAATGAGCAGTTCTTC
>few|TRBV29-1|TRBJ1-2|TRBD1
CSVTQGRGYTF
TGCAGCGTTACACAGGGGCGAGGCTACACCTTC
>.|TRBV5-6|TRBJ2-1|TRBD2
CASSPGLARDEQFF
TGTGCCAGCAGCCCGGGACTAGCGAGAGATGAGCAGTTCTTC
>.|TRBV4-3|TRBJ1-6|.
CASSQEGPRGSPLHF
TGCGCCAGCAGCCAAGAGGGTCCTAGGGGTTCACCCCTCCACTTT
>few|TRBV6-6|TRBJ1-1|.
CASTLDWPMNTEAFF
TGTGCCAGCACCCTGGACTGGCCTATGAACACTGAAGCTTTCTTT
>.|TRBV5-1|TRBJ1-1|.
CASSGGAVTNTEAFF
TGCGCCAGCAGCGGGGGGGCAGTTACGAACACTGAAGCTTTCTTT
>.|TRBV4-2|TRBJ1-4|TRBD1
CASSQADRGPTNEKLFF
TGTGCCAGCAGCCAAGCCGACAGGGGTCCAACTAATGAAAAACTGTTTTTT
>.|TRBV10-3|TRBJ1-3|.
CAISESREDTIYF
TGTGCCATCAGTGAGTCGAGGGAAGACACCATATATTTT
>.|TRBV5-8|TRBJ1-2|.
CASSFPWEGDGYTF
TGTGCCAGCAGCTTCCCCTGGGAGGGGGATGGCTACACCTTC
>.|TRBV5-1|TRBJ1-6|TRBD1
CASSLSDRGSSPLHF
TGCGCCAGCAGCTTGTCGGACAGGGGAAGTTCACCCCTCCACTTT
>.|TRBV12-3/TRBV12-4|TRBJ2-7|.
CASSLRTGGEQYF
TGTGCCAGCAGTTTACGTACAGGTGGCGAGCAGTACTTC
>once|TRBV7-8|TRBJ1-6|TRBD1
CASSQSRGLFSPLHF
TGTGCCAGCAGCCAATCCAGGGGGCTTTTTTCACCCCTCCACTTT
>few|TRBV5-5|TRBJ2-7|.
CASSLDVREQYF
TGTGCCAGCAGCTTGGATGTTCGCGAGCAGTACTTC
>.|TRBV5-1|TRBJ2-4|TRBD2
CASSPLAGGPAKNIQYF
TGCGCCAGCAGCCCCCTAGCGGGAGGGCCCGCCAAAAACATTCAGTACTTC
>.|TRBV7-8|TRBJ1-2|.
CASSGTGTQYGYTF
TGTGCCAGCAGCGGCACCGGGACACAATATGGCTACACCTTC
>once|TRBV2|TRBJ2-4|TRBD1
CASVQGETKNIQYF
TGTGCCAGCGTCCAGGGGGAGACCAAAAACATTCAGTACTTC
>.|TRBV18|TRBJ2-5|.
CASSPGAEWETQYF
TGTGCCAGCTCACCGGGAGCAGAATGGGAGACCCAGTACTTC
>.|TRBV7-7|TRBJ2-7|.
CASSEGVAVSYEQYF
TGTGCCAGCAGCGAGGGGGTGGCCGTCTCCTACGAGCAGTACTTC
>.|TRBV7-8|TRBJ2-7|.
CASAAPSSYEQYF
TGTGCCAGCGCGGCACCTTCGTCCTACGAGCAGTACTTC
>.|TRBV6-6|TRBJ1-6|.
CASSYSPWRDNSPLHF
TGTGCCAGCAGTTACTCCCCCTGGCGGGATAATTCACCCCTCCACTTT
>.|TRBV29-1|TRBJ2-5|TRBD1
CSVLQGAETQYF
TGCAGCGTTTTACAGGGGGCAGAGACCCAGTACTTC
>few|TRBV6-6|TRBJ2-7|.
CASSPPGPEWGSSYEQYF
TGTGCCAGCAGTCCGCCCGGTCCTGAGTGGGGCTCATCCTACGAGCAGTACTTC
>.|TRBV5-1|TRBJ1-5|TRBD1
CASSPMTGGNQPQHF
TGCGCCAGCAGCCCAATGACAGGGGGCAATCAGCCCCAGCATTTT
>.|TRBV5-8|TRBJ2-3|TRBD2
CASSFRLAGGPGTQYF
TGTGCCAGCAGCTTCCGACTAGCGGGAGGGCCGGGTACGCAGTATTTT
>.|TRBV6-6|TRBJ2-3|TRBD2
CASSLAGVETDTQYF
TGTGCCAGCAGCTTAGCGGGAGTGGAAACAGATACGCAGTATTTT
>few|TRBV4-2|TRBJ1-5|TRBD1
CASSQEAGGPQPQHF
TGTGCCAGCAGCCAAGAGGCAGGGGGCCCTCAGCCCCAGCATTTT
>few|TRBV14|TRBJ1-2|.
CASSQGGGVYGYTF
TGTGCCAGCAGCCAAGGAGGAGGGGTCTATGGCTACACCTTC
>.|TRBV28|TRBJ1-2|TRBD1
CASTYPGQGANYGYTF
TGTGCCAGCACCTATCCGGGACAGGGGGCTAACTATGGCTACACCTTC
>.|TRBV6-4|TRBJ2-1|.
CASSDPAGYEQFF
TGTGCCAGCAGTGACCCCGCAGGGTATGAGCAGTTCTTC
>once|TRBV29-1|TRBJ2-3|TRBD1
CSFSGTDYTDTQYF
TGCAGCTTTTCCGGGACAGACTACACAGATACGCAGTATTTT
>.|TRBV6-2/TRBV6-3|TRBJ2-3|TRBD2
CASSLRTSGSGGTDTQYF
TGTGCCAGCAGTTTGCGAACTAGCGGGAGTGGAGGCACAGATACGCAGTATTTT
>.|TRBV5-1|TRBJ1-1|TRBD1
CASSLAGQRNTEAFF
TGCGCCAGCAGCTTGGCGGGACAGCGAAACACTGAAGCTTTCTTT
>.|TRBV3-1/TRBV3-2|TRBJ2-7|.
CASSPTGIYEQYF
TGTGCCAGCAGCCCGACGGGTATATACGAGCAGTACTTC
>once|TRBV29-1|TRBJ2-5|TRBD2
CSALGLAGETQYF
TGCAGCGCCCTAGGCCTAGCGGGAGAGACCCAGTACTTC
>once|TRBV5-1|TRBJ2-1|TRBD2
CASSPPVAGISNEQFF
TGCGCCAGCAGCCCCCCGGTAGCGGGAATAAGTAATGAGCAGTTCTTC
>.|TRBV16|TRBJ1-2|.
CASSTPGGDYYGYTF
TGTGCCAGCAGCACCCCGGGAGGGGATTACTATGGCTACACCTTC
>many|TRBV7-9|TRBJ2-2|.
CASSLGQPGTGELFF
TGTGCCAGCAGCTTGGGACAACCAGGGACCGGGGAGCTGTTTTTT
>.|TRBV19|TRBJ2-3|.
CASSIGRDLTTDTQYF
TGTGCCAGTAGTATAGGCAGGGATTTGACCACAGATACGCAGTATTTT
>.|TRBV4-1|TRBJ2-7|TRBD2
CASSQDTTSGSVSREQYF
TGCGCCAGCAGCCAAGATACAACTAGCGGGAGTGTTTCGAGGGAGCAGTACTTC
>.|TRBV30|TRBJ1-2|.
CAANRDLYGYTF
TGTGCCGCAAACAGGGATCTCTATGGCTACACCTTC
>.|TRBV11-2|TRBJ2-2|TRBD1
CASSRRPGQGGTGELFF
TGTGCCAGCAGCAGGCGGCCGGGACAGGGAGGGACCGGGGAGCTGTTTTTT
>.|TRBV7-2|TRBJ2-7|TRBD2
CASSFGTGLYEQYF
TGTGCCAGCAGCTTTGGGACGGGACTATACGAGCAGTACTTC
>.|TRBV3-1/TRBV3-2|TRBJ1-1|.
CASSQGHSPNTEAFF
TGTGCCAGCAGCCAAGGGCACAGCCCGAACACTGAAGCTTTCTTT
>.|TRBV7-6|TRBJ2-7|.
CASSKEGTETYEQYF
TGTGCCAGCAGCAAAGAAGGTACAGAGACCTACGAGCAGTACTTC
>.|TRBV6-5|TRBJ1-2|TRBD1
CASSIGQGPNYGYTF
TGTGCCAGCAGTATAGGACAGGGGCCAAACTATGGCTACACCTTC
>few|TRBV5-1|TRBJ2-5|TRBD1
CASSPGTGGELAQYF
TGCGCCAGCAGCCCGGGGACAGGGGGCGAATTGGCCCAGTACTTC
>.|TRBV11-2|TRBJ2-2|TRBD2
CASSRSGTNTGELFF
TGTGCCAGCAGCCGGAGCGGGACGAACACCGGGGAGCTGTTTTTT
>.|TRBV18|TRBJ1-1|.
CASSYRQAMNTEAFF
TGTGCCAGCTCATACCGACAGGCTATGAACACTGAAGCTTTCTTT
>.|TRBV12-3/TRBV12-4|TRBJ2-7|.
CASSRGDEQYF
TGTGCCAGCAGTAGAGGAGACGAGCAGTACTTC
>.|TRBV5-1|TRBJ2-5|TRBD2
CASSSSSGLAETQYF
TGCGCCAGCAGCTCGTCCAGCGGACTAGCAGAGACCCAGTACTTC
>few|TRBV19|TRBJ2-7|TRBD1
CATIPGQGSYEQYF
TGTGCCACGATACCGGGACAGGGTTCCTACGAGCAGTACTTC
>.|TRBV11-2|TRBJ2-3|TRBD2
CASSLAGVGADTQYF
TGTGCCAGCAGCCTAGCGGGAGTAGGGGCAGATACGCAGTATTTT